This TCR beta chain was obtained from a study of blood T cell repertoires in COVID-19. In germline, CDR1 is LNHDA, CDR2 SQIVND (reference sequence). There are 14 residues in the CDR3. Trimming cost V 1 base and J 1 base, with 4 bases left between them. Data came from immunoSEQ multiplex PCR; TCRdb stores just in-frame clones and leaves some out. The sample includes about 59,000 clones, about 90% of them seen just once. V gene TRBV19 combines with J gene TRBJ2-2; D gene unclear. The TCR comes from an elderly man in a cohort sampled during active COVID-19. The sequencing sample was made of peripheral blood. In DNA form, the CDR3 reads TGTGCCAGTAGTATAGCCGGGAACACCGGGGAGCTGTTTTTT. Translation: CASSIAGNTGELFF.